Presented here are 29 T cell receptor beta chains from one specimen sequenced in a study of blood T cell repertoires in COVID-19. Libraries were prepared by immunoSEQ multiplex PCR; TCRdb keeps only in-frame clonotypes and omits some of them. The table lists about 150,000 clones, roughly 84% of them singletons. What was sequenced was peripheral blood. The origin of the receptors is a human donor in a cohort sampled during active COVID-19.

The chain employs TRBV20-1 and TRBJ2-3; TRBD1 matches 10 bases. Germline CDR1 reads DFQATT; CDR2 reads SNEGSKA (reference sequence). The CDR3 sequence is 14 residues long. Trimming removed 3 bases from V and 3 bases from J; junction bases left unmatched: 3. CDR3 sequence reads: CSASRQGATDTQYF. Here the CDR3 DNA reads TGCAGTGCTAGTAGACAGGGGGCAACAGATACGCAGTATTTT.

The chain uses TRBV29-1 and TRBJ2-5, with D perhaps TRBD1 (6 bases). Trimming took off 4 bases at V and 4 bases at J, with 10 bases between the two ends. The CDR3 runs 12 residues. Germline V gives CDR1 SQVTM, CDR2 ANQGSEA. The CDR3 DNA reads as TGCAGCGTTGTACGAGGGGGAGAGACCCAGTACTTC. It specifies CSVVRGGETQYF.

This clone was detected only once. V gene TRBV9 combines with J gene TRBJ2-3; 11 nucleotides agree with TRBD2. V lost 4 bases and J lost 3; bases outside the gene matches: 13. The CDR3 spans 18 residues. Germline CDR1 and CDR2: SGDLS and YYNGEE. The CDR3 DNA sequence: TGTGCCAGCAGCCTCGGGTTAGCGGGAGGGACGGTAACAGATACGCAGTATTTT. The encoded protein is CASSLGLAGGTVTDTQYF.

Concerning this clone itself: The sample carries other DNA sequences with the same CDR3. The V gene is TRBV5-1, the J gene TRBJ1-3, with 9 bases matching TRBD1. This CDR3 is 15 amino acids long. Trimming removed 3 bases from V and 1 base from J; junction bases left unmatched: 2. CDR1 is SGHRS and CDR2 is YFSETQ in the germline V gene. CDR3 loop: CASSSGQGSGNTIYF. The CDR3 DNA reads TGCGCCAGCAGCTCAGGACAGGGGTCTGGAAACACCATATATTTT.

J is TRBJ2-3 and V is TRBV9, with 7 nucleotides matching TRBD2. The ends lost 0 bases at V and 0 bases at J; junction bases unmatched: 1. CDR3 length equals 15 residues. CDR1 and CDR2 (germline): SGDLS, YYNGEE. In nucleotides, the CDR3 is TGTGCCAGCAGCGTAGTTAGCGGGAGCACAGATACGCAGTATTTT. Its translation: CASSVVSGSTDTQYF.

V usage is TRBV7-2 and J usage is TRBJ1-6; TRBD1 is a possible D gene (6 bases). This CDR3 comprises 16 residues. V lost 5 bases and J 5 bases, leaving 16 bases between the germline ends. Germline-derived CDR1 and CDR2 are SGHTA and FQGNSA. This chain's CDR3 is CASSLRGTGNNSPLHF. The CDR3 nucleotides read TGTGCCAGCAGCCTTCGCGGTACAGGGAATAATTCACCCCTCCACTTT.

The V call is TRBV5-1, the J call TRBJ2-4; weak D call: TRBD1 (6 bases). V was clipped by 3 bases and J by 6 bases, with 19 bases between them. Germline V gene lookup returns CDR1 SGHRS and CDR2 YFSETQ. CDR3 length equals 16 residues. DNA for the CDR3: TGCGCCAGCAGCTCGGGCCTTGCGCAGGGGAGAAACATTCAGTACTTC. It is translated as CASSSGLAQGRNIQYF. Using reference TRBV5-1 and TRBJ2-4 for the parts outside the CDR3, the full variable domain is KAGVTQTPRYLIKTRGQQVTLSCSPISGHRSVSWYQQTPGQGLQFLFEYFSETQRNKGNFPGRFSGRQFSNSRSEMNVSTLELGDSALYLCASSSGLAQGRNIQYFGAGTRLSVL.

This chain connects TRBV7-9 to TRBJ2-7, with TRBD2 as a possible D gene (6 bases). The CDR3 extends over 13 amino acids. The V gene's germline CDR1 is SEHNR and CDR2 FQNEAQ (reference sequence). The germline V and J ends were trimmed by 2 bases and 9 bases, with 14 bases remaining between them. CDR3 sequence reads: CASSLSQAGGQYF. The CDR3 DNA follows: TGTGCCAGCAGCTTATCACAGGCCGGGGGGCAGTACTTC.

This clone occurred once. The CDR3 here is CASSLGGLAGNEQFF. The CDR3, as DNA: TGTGCCAGCAGCTTAGGAGGTCTAGCGGGGAATGAGCAGTTCTTC. The chain carries TRBV11-3 and TRBJ2-1; 9 nucleotides line up with TRBD2. V lost 1 base and J lost 7; bases outside the gene matches: 5. The CDR3 has 15 residues. The V gene's germline CDR1 is SGHNT and CDR2 YENEEA.

V is TRBV6-5 and J is TRBJ1-2, with 11 bases aligning to TRBD1. Losses at the gene ends were 6 bases for V and 7 bases for J; bases not matched to a gene: 7. This CDR3 has 14 residues. CDR1 is MNHEY and CDR2 is SVGAGI in the germline V gene. CDR3 sequence: CASRSGTGGRGYTF. The CDR3 nucleotides are TGTGCCAGCAGATCCGGGACAGGGGGTCGTGGCTACACCTTC.

Points on this clone: Mismatch with germline at one junction end may stem from a read error. The rearrangement joins TRBV7-2 to TRBJ1-5; 12 positions agree with TRBD1. Per germline, CDR1 SGHTA and CDR2 FQGNSA. CDR3 length equals 12 residues. The CDR3 region has the DNA TGTGCCAGCAGTCGGGACAGGGGGCTCCTCCTTTTT. Translation gives CASSRDRGLLLF.

V gene TRBV5-4 combines with J gene TRBJ2-5; no clear D. From germline, CDR1 is SGHNT and CDR2 YYREEE (reference sequence). V lost 4 bases, J lost 5 bases, and 12 bases lay in between. This CDR3 contains 13 residues. The CDR3 DNA reads TGTGCCAGCAGCCTACCAGGTTGGGAGACCCAGTACTTC. Encoded protein: CASSLPGWETQYF.

This chain uses TRBV21-1 with TRBJ1-1; the table's D call TRBD1 went unverified against the DNA. TRBV21-1 represents a pseudogene. The CDR3 runs 16 residues. The CDR3 DNA follows: TGTGCCAGCAGCCACCGACAGGGCATCCTAAACACTGAAGCTTTCTTT. It translates to CASSHRQGILNTEAFF.

The chain joins TRBV5-1 to TRBJ2-3, with D possibly matching TRBD2 (7 bases). V shed 1 base and J shed 4 bases, with 13 bases lying between them. The V gene's germline CDR1 is SGHRS and CDR2 YFSETQ. The CDR3 is 15 amino acids. CDR3 nucleotides: TGCGCCAGCAGCTTGTTTGGGGGGGCCTCAGATACGCAGTATTTT. It codes for CASSLFGGASDTQYF.

The rearrangement uses TRBV6-2 or TRBV6-3 and TRBJ2-7; 12 nucleotides match TRBD2. V lost 6 bases, J lost 2 bases, and 5 bases stayed unmatched. The CDR3 covers 15 residues. CDR1 and CDR2 (germline): MNHEY, SVGEGT. Here the CDR3 reads CASSTTSGGTYEQYF. Written as DNA, the CDR3 is TGTGCCAGCAGCACGACTAGCGGGGGAACCTACGAGCAGTACTTC.

This clone was counted once. The chain couples TRBV6-1 to TRBJ2-2; weak D call: TRBD1 (6 bases). CDR1 is MNHNS, CDR2 SASEGT, per germline. The CDR3 contains 16 residues. Trimming pared 4 bases from V and 7 bases from J, leaving 19 bases between. DNA of the CDR3: TGTGCCAGCAGTGGGGGGCAGGGTGGTTCAGGCGGGGAGCTGTTTTTT. It translates to CASSGGQGGSGGELFF.

The chain recombines TRBV27 with TRBJ1-2, with 9 bases fitting TRBD1. The CDR3 loop spans 14 amino acids. In germline, CDR1 is MNHEY, CDR2 SMNVEV (reference sequence). V shed 4 bases, J shed 8 bases, and the junction held 8 bases outside the gene matches. The CDR3 DNA sequence: TGTGCCAGCAGTTCAGGGACAGGGTGGGGCGGCTACACCTTC. Its protein product is CASSSGTGWGGYTF.

The CDR3 sequence: CSVAGTSGSTGELFF. CDR3 coding DNA: TGCAGCGTCGCAGGGACTAGCGGGAGCACCGGGGAGCTGTTTTTT. This chain connects TRBV29-1 to TRBJ2-2; 14 bases are a match to TRBD2. V lost 6 bases and J lost 4; bases outside the gene matches: 4. The CDR3 runs to 15 residues. In germline, CDR1 is SQVTM, CDR2 ANQGSEA.

The V and J genes are TRBV5-1 and TRBJ1-2; TRBD1 might be the D (6 bases). The germline gives CDR1 SGHRS, CDR2 YFSETQ. CDR3 size: 15 residues. V was clipped by 4 bases and J by 1 base, with 14 bases between them. The CDR3 region is CASSAETGNNYGYTF. CDR3 nucleotide sequence: TGCGCCAGCAGCGCCGAGACAGGAAATAACTATGGCTACACCTTC.

V is TRBV11-2 and J is TRBJ2-1; 13 positions match TRBD2. The V and J ends lost 5 bases and 7 bases, in that order; junction bases with no gene match: 5. The CDR3 runs 15 residues. CDR1 is SGHAT and CDR2 is FQNNGV in the germline V gene. CDR3 coding DNA: TGTGCCAGCAGCCAAACTAGCGGGGGGGCAAATGAGCAGTTCTTC. Translated, it gives CASSQTSGGANEQFF.

The V gene is TRBV5-4, the J gene TRBJ1-6; D is perhaps TRBD1 (5 bases). Looked up from germline, CDR1 is SGHNT and CDR2 is YYREEE (reference sequence). Trimming shortened V by 3 bases and J by 7 bases, and 17 bases separated the two germline ends. The CDR3 is made up of 16 amino acids. The CDR3 spells CASSYPSPGGNSPLHF. The CDR3 nucleotides read TGTGCCAGCAGCTACCCCTCCCCGGGGGGGAATTCACCCCTCCACTTT.

CDR3 nucleotide sequence: TGTGCCAGCAGTTACGGGACAGCCCGGTCGTCCTACGAGCAGTACGTC. Amino acid sequence: CASSYGTARSSYEQYV. This chain connects TRBV6-2 or TRBV6-3 to TRBJ2-7; 7 bases line up with TRBD1. The CDR3 runs 16 residues. Germline trimming cut 2 bases from V and 1 base from J; bases unmatched to any gene: 8. Germline assignment: CDR1 MNHEY and CDR2 SVGEGT.

CDR3 DNA: TGCGCCAGCAGCTTGGATGGGACAGGTCATCAGCCCCAGCATTTT. Amino acids: CASSLDGTGHQPQHF. The chain uses TRBV5-1 and TRBJ1-5; 8 bases agree with TRBD1. Germline CDR1 SGHRS, CDR2 YFSETQ. The CDR3 extends over 15 amino acids. Trimming took 0 bases from V and 5 from J; bases not matched to a gene: 4.

The chain recombines TRBV7-2 with TRBJ1-1, with TRBD1 identical over 7 bases. The CDR3 runs 15 residues. CDR1 and CDR2 (germline): SGHTA, FQGNSA. V lost 5 bases to trimming and J lost 4 bases; unmatched junction nucleotides: 10. Written as DNA, the CDR3 is TGTGCCAGCAGCGCGACAGGGCGAAGGATCACTGAAGCTTTCTTT. Its protein is CASSATGRRITEAFF.

This clone was observed once. The V call is TRBV4-2, the J call TRBJ2-5; possible D gene TRBD2, 5 bases. V shed 0 bases and J shed 5 bases, with 13 bases lying between them. This CDR3 contains 15 residues. In germline, CDR1 is LGHNA, CDR2 YNFKEQ. The CDR3 reads CASSQEVGSGETQYF. DNA for the CDR3: TGTGCCAGCAGCCAAGAAGTGGGATCGGGGGAGACCCAGTACTTC.

The CDR3 bases are TGTGCCAGCAGCCACAGGGACAATCAGCCCCAGCATTTT. It translates to CASSHRDNQPQHF. The chain couples TRBV5-8 to TRBJ1-5; D is possibly TRBD1 (6 bases). Trimming pared 4 bases from V and 3 bases from J, leaving 8 bases between. Germline V gene lookup returns CDR1 SGHTS and CDR2 YDEGEE. The CDR3 is made up of 13 amino acids. Variable domain in full (rest from reference TRBV5-8 and TRBJ1-5): EAGVTQSPTHLIKTRGQQATLRCSPISGHTSVYWYQQALGLGLQFLLWYDEGEERNRGNFPPRFSGRQFPNYSSELNVNALELEDSALYLCASSHRDNQPQHFGDGTRLSIL.

This sequence joins TRBV11-3 and TRBJ2-1, with TRBD2 identical over 7 bases. The CDR3 has 13 residues. Germline lookup yields CDR1 SGHNT and CDR2 YENEEA. The trim removed 5 bases at V and 7 bases at J, leaving 5 bases unmatched. The CDR3 is CASSLRAGNEQFF. As DNA, the CDR3 is TGTGCCAGCAGCCTTCGAGCGGGAAATGAGCAGTTCTTC.

V is TRBV11-2 and J is TRBJ1-1; D is undetermined. V was pared by 1 base and J by 4 bases, with 7 bases between. CDR1 and CDR2 from the germline V gene are SGHAT and FQNNGV. The CDR3 spans 13 residues. CDR3 nucleotides: TGTGCCAGCAGCTTAGGTGAGGGCACTGAAGCTTTCTTT. This codes for CASSLGEGTEAFF. Combining the CDR3 with reference TRBV11-2 and TRBJ1-1 gives the whole variable domain EAGVAQSPRYKIIEKRQSVAFWCNPISGHATLYWYQQILGQGPKLLIQFQNNGVVDDSQLPKDRFSAERLKGVDSTLKIQPAKLEDSAVYLCASSLGEGTEAFFGQGTRLTVV.

This chain joins TRBV7-2 and TRBJ1-3; D is unclear. The V gene lost 1 base and the J gene lost 0 bases, with 10 bases spanning the gap. Germline V gene lookup returns CDR1 SGHTA and CDR2 FQGNSA. CDR3 size: 16 residues. CDR3 sequence: CASSLVPSSSGNTIYF. The CDR3 region has the DNA TGTGCCAGCAGCTTAGTGCCCTCGAGCTCTGGAAACACCATATATTTT.